These T cell receptor beta chains were read from a single sample in a study of cytomegalovirus exposure and HLA in healthy donors. The data were produced by immunoSEQ multiplex PCR, yet TCRdb's version contains in-frame clones alone and is incomplete. The table has over 85,000 clones, roughly three quarters seen once; the top ten hold roughly 3.8%. Sequencing was done on a sample of PBMCs. Receptors originate from a woman aged 40 to 50 in good health and CMV-seronegative. Each CDR3 is given with its conserved first and last residue. A D gene is named only where the DNA matches it firmly. The size of a clone is reported for some rows only, either as once, few or many, or as a class for expanded clones.

>TRBV19|TRBJ1-6|TRBD1|.|15
TGTGCCAGTAGGATCGGGACAGCCTATAATTCACCCCTCCACTTT
CASRIGTAYNSPLHF
>TRBV7-2|TRBJ2-7|.|.|13
TGTGCCAGCAGCTTATCACTAGCCTACGAGCAGTACTTC
CASSLSLAYEQYF
>TRBV28|TRBJ2-7|TRBD1|once|15
TGTGCCAGCGTGAATTGGGACAGGGACTCCTACGAGCAGTACTTC
CASVNWDRDSYEQYF
>TRBV6-5|TRBJ2-7|.|.|11
TGTGCCAGCAGTACTACAGGGGAGCAGTACTTC
CASSTTGEQYF
>TRBV9|TRBJ2-2|.|.|14
TGTGCCAGCAGCGGGACAGGACTAACCGGGGAGCTGTTTTTT
CASSGTGLTGELFF
>TRBV9|TRBJ1-2|.|.|13
TGTGCCAGCAGCGTAGGGGCAGGGTGGGGCTACACCTTC
CASSVGAGWGYTF
>TRBV30|TRBJ2-5|TRBD2|.|18
TGTGCCTGGAGTGTAAGGGGGGCTAGCGGGGGGCCCCAAGAGACCCAGTACTTC
CAWSVRGASGGPQETQYF
>TRBV5-1|TRBJ1-5|.|once|13
TGCGCCAGCAGCCTGGACAGTAATCAGCCCCAGCATTTT
CASSLDSNQPQHF
>TRBV5-6|TRBJ1-4|.|.|14
TGTGCCAGCAGCTCCACACAGCCCCTTGAAAAACTGTTTTTT
CASSSTQPLEKLFF
>TRBV19|TRBJ2-4|TRBD2|.|14
TGTGCCAGTAGATCAAGGACTAGCGGGAACATTCAGTACTTC
CASRSRTSGNIQYF
>TRBV30|TRBJ1-2|.|.|12
TGTGCCTGGATGACGGGCGGGTATGGCTACACCTTC
CAWMTGGYGYTF
>TRBV6-5|TRBJ1-1|.|few|14
TGTGCCAGCAGTTACGGGCAGTTGAACACTGAAGCTTTCTTT
CASSYGQLNTEAFF
>TRBV7-6|TRBJ1-1|.|.|14
TGTGCCAGCAGCTCCCAAGGGGCTGAGACTGAAGCTTTCTTT
CASSSQGAETEAFF
>TRBV28|TRBJ1-2|TRBD1|.|15
TGTGCCAGCACTATCCCGGGACAGGGAAGGTATGGCTACACCTTC
CASTIPGQGRYGYTF
>TRBV5-1|TRBJ2-7|.|.|14
TGCGCCAGTTCAGGGGCCACCCTCTCCTACGAGCAGTACTTC
CASSGATLSYEQYF
>TRBV28|TRBJ2-5|.|.|14
TGTGCCAGCAGTTTAAGGAGGGGCCAAGAGACCCAGTACTTC
CASSLRRGQETQYF
>TRBV15|TRBJ2-5|TRBD2|.|16
TGTGCCACCAGCAGAGGACTAGCGGGGGGCGGGGAGACCCAGTACTTC
CATSRGLAGGGETQYF
>TRBV7-9|TRBJ1-4|.|.|13
TGTGCCAGCAGCGAAAACGGGGGGTCAAAACTGTTTTTT
CASSENGGSKLFF
>TRBV4-1|TRBJ2-1|TRBD2|.|17
TGCGCCAGCAGCGGAAAGACGACTTCGGGGGGAGGCAATGAGCAGTTCTTC
CASSGKTTSGGGNEQFF
>TRBV9|TRBJ2-3|TRBD2|.|19
TGTGCCAGCAGGGCCGGACTAGCGGGGGTAGCGGCAGACACAGATACGCAGTATTTT
CASRAGLAGVAADTDTQYF
>TRBV5-1|TRBJ2-2|TRBD1|.|16
TGCGCCAGCAGCTTGGTTGGGACAGGGGGAATCGGGGAGCTGTTTTTT
CASSLVGTGGIGELFF
>TRBV5-4|TRBJ1-1|.|few|15
TGTGCCAGCAGCGTAACGGGACAAGGAAGAAAGGAAGCTTTCTTT
CASSVTGQGRKEAFF
>TRBV6-1|TRBJ1-4|.|few|13
TGTGCCAGCAGGGGGCAGTTTCTTGAAAAACTGTTTTTT
CASRGQFLEKLFF
>TRBV19|TRBJ2-1|TRBD2|.|18
TGTGCCAGTATTGGGGGGGGAACCCGGGCCTACTCCTACAATGAGCAGTTCTTC
CASIGGGTRAYSYNEQFF
>TRBV19|TRBJ2-7|.|few|14
TGTGCCAGTAGATCACCGGGACACTCATACGAGCAGTACTTC
CASRSPGHSYEQYF
>TRBV5-6|TRBJ1-2|.|.|14
TGTGCCAGCAGCCGCGGGACGGAAAACTATGGCTACCCCTTC
CASSRGTENYGYPF
>TRBV28|TRBJ1-2|.|.|13
TGTGCCAGCAGGATCAGGGATCGCTATGGCTACACCTTC
CASRIRDRYGYTF
>TRBV5-4|TRBJ1-1|.|few|14
TGTGCCAGCAGCTTGCTGGGGGCGAGTACTGAAGCTTTCTTT
CASSLLGASTEAFF
>TRBV5-4|TRBJ2-7|TRBD2|.|15
TGTGCCAGCAGCTTGTCCCTAGCGGGGCTCTACGAGCAGTACTTC
CASSLSLAGLYEQYF
>TRBV6-5|TRBJ1-1|.|.|15
TGTGCCAGCAGTTACCTCGGGGGTTCGAACACTGAAGCTTTCTTT
CASSYLGGSNTEAFF
>TRBV28|TRBJ1-5|.|.|14
TGTGCCAGCAGTTTATACAGGGTCGGTCAGCCCCAGCATTTT
CASSLYRVGQPQHF
>TRBV6-1|TRBJ2-1|TRBD2|many|15
TGTGCCAGCAGTGAACTAGCGGGGTCCTACAATGAGCAGTTCTTC
CASSELAGSYNEQFF
>TRBV28|TRBJ2-1|TRBD1|.|17
TGTGCCAGCAGTTTAGACAGGGGACAGGGGAATTACAATGAGCAGTTCTTC
CASSLDRGQGNYNEQFF
>TRBV2|TRBJ2-7|.|.|15
TGTGCCAGCAGATCATTGCGGGGGCTTCCCTACGAGCAGTACTTC
CASRSLRGLPYEQYF
>TRBV11-2|TRBJ2-5|TRBD1|.|16
TGTGCCAGCAGCTTAGGTGTCAGGGGGTACCAAGAGACCCAGTACTTC
CASSLGVRGYQETQYF
>TRBV7-9|TRBJ2-3|.|once|14
TGTGCCAGCAGCTTTGGTGGGGCGGCAGATACGCAGTATTTT
CASSFGGAADTQYF
>TRBV5-6|TRBJ2-5|TRBD1|once|14
TGTGCCACTATTAACAGGGGGCGCGGAGAGACCCAGTACTTC
CATINRGRGETQYF